This T cell receptor beta chain was obtained from a study of T cell changes during pregnancy in multiple sclerosis. V was trimmed by 2 bases and J by 6 bases, leaving 3 bases between them. The CDR3 spans 10 residues. The germline V gene has CDR1 SGHRS and CDR2 YFSETQ. Some clones are missing from TCRdb's copy, which holds only in-frame ones; the method was immunoSEQ multiplex PCR. The repertoire holds about 50,000 clones, 91% seen once, with 10% in the top ten. Here the sequenced sample was CD8+ T cells from peripheral blood mononuclear cells, taken after pregnancy. The chain joins TRBV5-1 to TRBJ2-7; D remains ambiguous. This sequence was found in a female donor with multiple sclerosis, enrolled in a pregnancy study. CDR3 sequence: CASSFGEQYF. CDR3 coding DNA: TGCGCCAGCAGCTTCGGCGAGCAGTACTTC.